This T cell receptor (beta chain) originates from a study of blood T cells in healthy people across ages. In the case of this clonotype: Its antigen is not identified.

Together with a sample-barcoded 5' primer, a J-beta primer mix was included in a second PCR lasting about 7 to 11 cycles. Paired-end reads containing CDR3 totaled no fewer than 3 million for each sample. TCRdb called the 5' RACE reads again in MiXCR, with one record for every CDR3 protein. The data hold around 1,000,000 distinct CDR3 sequences, with about 25% observed a single time. Overall study results and limits: Estimates of total diversity, which came from one million sequenced T cells, were considered to be underestimates.

Deletions cut 5 bases from V and 16 bases from J, with 24 bases between. This CDR3 spans 14 amino acids. The germline V gene has CDR1 MNHEY and CDR2 SVGAGI. The same sample was also used in a study of T cells of mothers and their children.

Sequencing was done on a sample of blood. The sequence was collected from a girl under 10 years old in good health. The chain is built from TRBV6-5 and TRBJ2-1, with D perhaps TRBD2 (6 bases). This CDR3 reads CASSRLGPGGERFF. The CDR3 region has the DNA TGTGCCAGCAGTCGACTAGGGCCAGGCGGTGAGCGTTTCTTC.